Each of the 28 T cell receptor beta chains below was sequenced from the same sample in a study of cytomegalovirus exposure and HLA in healthy donors. Primers for the PCR totalled 60 Vbeta and 13 Jbeta. Generated by immunoSEQ multiplex PCR, the TCRdb table keeps only in-frame clones and is missing some. The sample shows about 160,000 clones, around 76% of them seen only once. Material: PBMCs. The receptor source for this set is a man aged 60 to 69 in good health and CMV-seronegative.

The chain is built from TRBV6-1 and TRBJ1-6, with D possibly being TRBD1 (5 bases). Germline V CDR1 and CDR2: MNHNS, SASEGT. The CDR3 is 13 residues long. The ends were cut back, 7 bases at V and 5 bases at J, with 9 bases in the middle. CDR3 protein: CASILTDNSPLHF. As DNA, the CDR3 is TGTGCCAGCATTCTGACAGATAATTCACCCCTCCACTTT.

The V gene is TRBV6-6, the J gene TRBJ1-2, with D possibly TRBD1 on 6 matching bases. Trimming removed 8 bases from V and 1 base from J, with 11 bases in between. In germline, CDR1 is MNHNY, CDR2 SVGAGI (reference sequence). The CDR3 is 13 residues long. CDR3: CASQTGSNYGYTF. As DNA, the CDR3 is TGTGCCAGCCAAACAGGGAGTAACTATGGCTACACCTTC.

This clone was found a few times. V gene TRBV7-8 combines with J gene TRBJ1-1; 10 bases match TRBD1. There are 14 residues in the CDR3. Germline CDR1 is SGHVS and CDR2 is FQNEAQ. The V and J ends lost 4 bases and 3 bases, in that order; junction bases with no gene match: 2. The CDR3 DNA sequence: TGTGCCAGCAGCTCGACAGGGGGCTACACTGAAGCTTTCTTT. Protein: CASSSTGGYTEAFF.

V is TRBV7-3 and J is TRBJ2-7; 9 bases are a match to TRBD1. The CDR3 contains 14 residues. Germline lookup yields CDR1 SGHTA and CDR2 FQGTGA. The junction had 4 bases not matched to a gene; V was cut back by 5 bases and J by 2 bases. The CDR3: CASSPTGGPYEQYF. In nucleotides, the CDR3 is TGTGCCAGCAGCCCGACAGGGGGGCCCTACGAGCAGTACTTC.

Only one count was recorded for this clone. This chain joins TRBV6-1 and TRBJ1-2; D is unclear. CDR3 length equals 15 residues. Germline V gene sequence: CDR1 MNHNS, CDR2 SASEGT. V was pared by 1 base and J by 4 bases, with 13 bases between. The CDR3 DNA reads as TGTGCCAGCAGTGAAGATTGGCACGAGGCCTATGGCTACACCTTC. As protein: CASSEDWHEAYGYTF.

V is TRBV5-5 and J is TRBJ1-1, with a possible D match to TRBD1 (6 bases). Trimming shortened V by 4 bases and J by 1 base, and 14 bases separated the two germline ends. Germline V gene data show CDR1 as SGHKS and CDR2 as YYEKEE (reference sequence). The CDR3 runs to 15 residues. Here the CDR3 reads CASSLLGGRNTEAFF. The CDR3 region has the DNA TGTGCCAGCAGCCTTCTAGGGGGAAGGAACACTGAAGCTTTCTTT.

The chain couples TRBV6-5 to TRBJ2-7; D may be TRBD1 (5 bases). V was pared by 3 bases and J by 4 bases, with 13 bases between. The CDR3 has 14 amino acids. Germline V gene data show CDR1 as MNHEY and CDR2 as SVGAGI. DNA of the CDR3: TGTGCCAGCAGTTATTATCCAGGGAAATACGAGCAGTACTTC. Protein: CASSYYPGKYEQYF.

The rearrangement links TRBV18 to TRBJ1-2; unclear D gene. The V end was cut by 0 bases, the J end by 8 bases, with 13 bases between. This CDR3 spans 14 amino acids. The germline CDR1 and CDR2 sequences are KGHSH and LQKENI. CDR3 region: CASSPPVVGAGYTF. CDR3 coding DNA: TGTGCCAGCTCACCACCAGTCGTAGGAGCCGGCTACACCTTC.

The genes are TRBV28 and TRBJ2-2, with a possible D match to TRBD1 (5 bases). This CDR3 spans 16 amino acids. In germline, CDR1 is MDHEN, CDR2 SYDVKM. V was shortened by 8 bases and J by 6 bases, with 22 bases between the two germline ends. CDR3 sequence (DNA): TGTGCCAGCTGGGGTGGGGCAGGGTTTGTTCCCGGGGAGCTGTTTTTT. Protein product: CASWGGAGFVPGELFF.

The table lists this clone with a few counts. The chain is built from TRBV5-5 and TRBJ2-2; 9 bases line up with TRBD1. Germline values: CDR1 SGHKS, CDR2 YYEKEE (reference sequence). The J segment lost 5 bases and the V segment lost 4 bases, leaving 3 bases of the junction unmatched. CDR3 length: 14 residues. The CDR3 reads CASSGTGLTGELFF. The CDR3 region has the DNA TGTGCCAGCAGCGGGACAGGGCTGACCGGGGAGCTGTTTTTT.

The V and J genes are TRBV19 and TRBJ1-1; the match to TRBD1 covers 8 bases. Germline values: CDR1 LNHDA, CDR2 SQIVND (reference sequence). This CDR3 is built from 18 residues. The J segment lost 3 bases and the V segment lost 5 bases, leaving 17 bases of the junction unmatched. CDR3 coding DNA: TGTGCCAGTAGTTCCCGGACAGGGTCAACCTCGGGGTACACTGAAGCTTTCTTT. Its translation is CASSSRTGSTSGYTEAFF. The full variable domain, completed using reference TRBV19 and TRBJ1-1, is DGGITQSPKYLFRKEGQNVTLSCEQNLNHDAMYWYRQDPGQGLRLIYYSQIVNDFQKGDIAEGYSVSREKKESFPLTVTSAQKNPTAFYLCASSSRTGSTSGYTEAFFGQGTRLTVV.

V is TRBV28 and J is TRBJ2-7, with a tentative D call TRBD1 (5 bases). CDR1 and CDR2 from the germline V gene are MDHEN and SYDVKM. The CDR3 loop spans 16 amino acids. V was cut by 9 bases and J by 3 bases, with 24 bases left in between. CDR3 nucleotide sequence: TGTGCCAGTACGGACACGACCGATAAACAATACTACGAGCAGTACTTC. This sequence encodes CASTDTTDKQYYEQYF.

The V and J genes are TRBV7-9 and TRBJ1-4, with D possibly being TRBD1 (6 bases). The V gene's germline CDR1 is SEHNR and CDR2 FQNEAQ (reference sequence). The CDR3 is 15 residues long. The V and J ends lost 4 bases and 5 bases respectively, with 14 bases between them. This CDR3 reads CASSSQGGGNEKLFF. In DNA form, the CDR3 reads TGTGCCAGCAGCTCCCAGGGAGGGGGAAATGAAAAACTGTTTTTT.

The sample holds a few counts of this clone. The chain is built from TRBV7-9 and TRBJ2-7; D is perhaps TRBD1 (5 bases). Trimming shortened V by 1 base and J by 4 bases, and 14 bases separated the two germline ends. CDR3 size: 15 residues. Germline CDR1 and CDR2: SEHNR and FQNEAQ (reference sequence). The CDR3 region is CASSLVRGMEYEQYF. The DNA of the CDR3 is TGTGCCAGCAGCTTAGTTAGGGGTATGGAATACGAGCAGTACTTC.

The chain is built from TRBV5-1 and TRBJ2-7; D perhaps matches TRBD1 (6 bases). Germline V gene lookup returns CDR1 SGHRS and CDR2 YFSETQ. V shed 4 bases and J shed 6 bases, with 17 bases lying between them. The CDR3 length is 14 residues. This CDR3 is CASSRQGLWAEQYF. The CDR3 DNA sequence: TGCGCCAGCAGCCGTCAGGGGTTGTGGGCCGAGCAGTACTTC.

The chain joins TRBV11-2 to TRBJ2-3, with TRBD1 as a possible D gene (6 bases). V shed 0 bases and J shed 3 bases, with 10 bases lying between them. CDR3 length: 15 residues. Germline V CDR1 and CDR2: SGHAT, FQNNGV. The CDR3 here is CASSLDHRETDTQYF. The CDR3, as DNA: TGTGCCAGCAGCTTAGATCACAGGGAAACAGATACGCAGTATTTT. Together with reference TRBV11-2 and TRBJ2-3, the CDR3 gives the full variable domain: EAGVAQSPRYKIIEKRQSVAFWCNPISGHATLYWYQQILGQGPKLLIQFQNNGVVDDSQLPKDRFSAERLKGVDSTLKIQPAKLEDSAVYLCASSLDHRETDTQYFGPGTRLTVL.

This chain uses TRBV19 with TRBJ1-1, with D uncertain. From germline, CDR1 is LNHDA and CDR2 SQIVND (reference sequence). This CDR3 is built from 16 residues. V lost 0 bases and J lost 0, with 11 bases in between. CDR3 residues: CASSIEENSLNTEAFF. The CDR3 DNA sequence: TGTGCCAGTAGTATAGAAGAAAACAGCTTGAACACTGAAGCTTTCTTT.

This chain connects TRBV29-1 to TRBJ2-1; 8 bases are a match to TRBD2. The CDR3 is 15 amino acids. CDR1 SQVTM and CDR2 ANQGSEA come from the germline V gene. J was trimmed by 7 bases and V by 2 bases; bases with no gene match: 10. CDR3 DNA sequence: TGCAGCGTTGAAAGAGGGCGGGGGGCTCTGAATGAGCAGTTCTTC. It yields the protein CSVERGRGALNEQFF.

The rearrangement joins TRBV19 to TRBJ2-3; TRBD1 agrees at 7 bases. This CDR3 is 17 amino acids long. With 9 bases clipped from V and 3 bases from J, the junction kept 18 bases outside the gene matches. CDR1 is LNHDA, CDR2 SQIVND, per germline (reference sequence). CDR3 loop: CASRDFPQGEGTDTQYF. The CDR3 nucleotides are TGTGCCAGCCGTGATTTTCCCCAGGGGGAAGGAACAGATACGCAGTATTTT.

The rearrangement links TRBV10-3 to TRBJ2-1; 13 nucleotides match TRBD2. This CDR3 comprises 15 residues. Trimming cost V 2 bases and J 7 bases; bases outside gene matches: 2. In germline, CDR1 is ENHRY, CDR2 SYGVKD. CDR3 region: CAISETSGRGNEQFF. CDR3 coding DNA: TGTGCCATCAGTGAGACTAGCGGGAGGGGAAATGAGCAGTTCTTC.

The chain employs TRBV2 and TRBJ2-7, with unresolved D. The germline V gene has CDR1 SNHLY and CDR2 FYNNEI. This CDR3 has 11 amino acids. V was clipped by 4 bases and J by 2 bases, with 3 bases between them. The CDR3 loop is CASSVTYEQYF. The CDR3 region has the DNA TGTGCCAGCAGTGTAACCTACGAGCAGTACTTC. Full variable domain (missing parts from reference TRBV2 and TRBJ2-7): EPEVTQTPSHQVTQMGQEVILRCVPISNHLYFYWYRQILGQKVEFLVSFYNNEISEKSEIFDDQFSVERPDGSNFTLKIRSTKLEDSAMYFCASSVTYEQYFGPGTRLTVT.

About this clone itself: In the same sample, other DNA sequences code for this CDR3. The chain recombines TRBV7-2 with TRBJ2-5, with D perhaps TRBD1 (6 bases). Germline V gene data show CDR1 as SGHTA and CDR2 as FQGNSA. Trimming removed 3 bases from V and 3 bases from J, with 8 bases in between. The CDR3 contains 13 residues. Written as DNA, the CDR3 is TGTGCCAGCAGCTTCACAGGGAAAGAGACCCAGTACTTC. Translation gives CASSFTGKETQYF.

This clone was detected once. The chain links TRBV5-1 to TRBJ2-5, with 9 bases lining up with TRBD2. With 0 bases clipped from V and 5 bases from J, the junction kept 11 bases outside the gene matches. Germline V gene lookup returns CDR1 SGHRS and CDR2 YFSETQ. This CDR3 has 17 residues. The CDR3 loop reads CASSLGFGGGARETQYF. CDR3 nucleotides: TGCGCCAGCAGCTTGGGTTTCGGCGGGGGGGCCCGGGAGACCCAGTACTTC.

V is TRBV19 and J is TRBJ2-6; 10 nucleotides agree with TRBD1. J lost 4 bases, V lost 3 bases, and 12 bases had no gene match. The CDR3 has 19 amino acids. Germline CDR1 reads LNHDA; CDR2 reads SQIVND (reference sequence). CDR3 residues: CASSMGSGTGVSGANVLTF. The CDR3 DNA sequence: TGTGCCAGTAGTATGGGGTCCGGGACAGGGGTTTCCGGGGCCAACGTCCTGACTTTC.

Regarding this clone: The sample contains more than one DNA sequence encoding this CDR3. The chain has TRBV2 and TRBJ2-1; possible D gene TRBD1, 5 bases. Germline V gives CDR1 SNHLY, CDR2 FYNNEI. With 6 bases removed from V and 0 bases from J, the gap between germline ends came to 12 bases. The CDR3 loop spans 15 amino acids. DNA for the CDR3: TGTGCCAGCAGAGTCGACAGAAGCTCCTACAATGAGCAGTTCTTC. Residues: CASRVDRSSYNEQFF.

The sample holds one count of this clone. At one end, the junction sequence differs from germline, possibly due to a read error. The V call is TRBV7-9, the J call TRBJ2-5, with D possibly matching TRBD1 (6 bases). This CDR3 comprises 13 residues. Germline loops: CDR1 SEHNR, CDR2 FQNEAQ (reference sequence). CDR3 region: CSSSSRGQETQYF. CDR3 DNA sequence: TGTTCCAGCAGCTCCAGGGGCCAAGAGACCCAGTACTTC.

The chain combines TRBV5-4 with TRBJ1-2; possibly TRBD1 for D (5 bases). Trimming cost V 4 bases and J 8 bases, with 18 bases left between them. Germline V lookup: CDR1 SGHNT, CDR2 YYREEE (reference sequence). CDR3 size: 14 residues. The CDR3, as DNA: TGTGCCAGCAGCGGGGGGGGGAAAACTCGAGGCTACACCTTC. It specifies CASSGGGKTRGYTF.

The chain combines TRBV19 with TRBJ1-6; 7 bases agree with TRBD1. Trimming cost V 8 bases and J 7 bases; bases outside gene matches: 5. Germline values: CDR1 LNHDA, CDR2 SQIVND (reference sequence). The CDR3 extends over 13 amino acids. DNA of the CDR3: TGTGCCAGTTCCGGGACAGTCAATTCACCCCTCCACTTT. This encodes CASSGTVNSPLHF. Using reference TRBV19 and TRBJ1-6 for the parts outside the CDR3, the full variable domain is DGGITQSPKYLFRKEGQNVTLSCEQNLNHDAMYWYRQDPGQGLRLIYYSQIVNDFQKGDIAEGYSVSREKKESFPLTVTSAQKNPTAFYLCASSGTVNSPLHFGNGTRLTVT.